This T cell receptor (beta chain) was captured by sequencing in a study of T cells after somatic rescue of genetic block. The count of this clone is one. The CDR3 spans 13 residues. CDR1 is SQVTM, CDR2 ANQGSEA, per germline. V was clipped by 5 bases and J by 3 bases, with 11 bases between them. The table came from immunoSEQ multiplex PCR; TCRdb's copy has only in-frame clones and leaves some out. The sample yields tens of thousands of clones, roughly nine tenths seen once. Material: peripheral blood mononuclear cells (PBMCs). V usage is TRBV29-1 and J usage is TRBJ1-3; unclear D gene. This receptor was identified in a man in his forties. The CDR3: CSVLGQGGNTIYF. The CDR3 nucleotides are TGCAGCGTTCTCGGGCAAGGTGGAAACACCATATATTTT.